This T cell receptor (beta chain) was recorded in a study of blood T cells in healthy people across ages. Study outcomes and limitations: Lack of knowledge of donor CMV status possibly confounded expanded clonotype changes. Greater diversity and more naive CD4+ cells were seen in long-lived donors than in aged donors.

Regarding this clonotype: No antigen is known for it. Lacking the conserved final phenylalanine or tryptophan, this CDR3 likely reflects a read error.

Germline lookup yields CDR1 LGHNA and CDR2 YNFKEQ. CDR3 length equals 16 residues. V lost 1 base, J lost 1 base, and 13 bases lay in between. The extraction recovered at least 5 micrograms of total RNA per sample. Alongside a J-beta primer mix, a sample-barcoded 5' primer served in a second PCR lasting roughly 6 to 12 cycles. Every cDNA was tagged by a template-switch adaptor with 12 random nucleotides. TCRdb itself ran the 5' RACE reads through MiXCR, one entry per CDR3 protein. In the table there are about 630,000 distinct CDR3 sequences, approximately 21% of which are singletons. This TCR was recovered from a man aged 65-85 years in good health. This chain connects TRBV4-2 to TRBJ2-5; D remains ambiguous. The source material was blood. This CDR3 reads CASSQAGGFLQETQYL. For the CDR3, the DNA is TGTGCCAGCAGCCAAGCAGGTGGTTTTCTCCAAGAGACCCAGTACCTC.